The rows below give T cell receptor beta chains drawn from one sample of a study of shared clonotypes between healthy human individuals. Assay: immunoSEQ multiplex PCR; the TCRdb copy retains only in-frame clones and omits some. The sample includes some 2 million clones, over 85% seen only once; the top ten take around 1%. The sequenced material came from naive CD8+ T cells sorted from blood. Receptors were obtained from a man aged 18-30 years in good health. Both conserved end residues are part of each CDR3. D genes are given only for firm matches. A row's size may be missing; if present it is once, few, many or a size class.

CDR3	DNA	V	size	J	D
CAISGDREGEKLFF	TGTGCCATCAGTGGGGACAGGGAAGGCGAAAAACTGTTTTTT	TRBV10-3	.	TRBJ1-4	TRBD1
CASSPSKGTQGGYTF	TGTGCCAGCAGCCCCTCGAAGGGGACACAGGGTGGCTACACCTTC	TRBV14	few	TRBJ1-2	.
CASSLVASGGYSYNEQFF	TGCGCCAGCAGCTTGGTCGCTAGCGGGGGGTACTCCTACAATGAGCAGTTCTTC	TRBV5-1	.	TRBJ2-1	TRBD2
CASTELWSWLNTIYF	TGTGCCAGCACCGAACTCTGGTCGTGGCTTAACACCATATATTTT	TRBV6-1	.	TRBJ1-3	.
CASSLEGTPEQFF	TGTGCCAGCAGCTTGGAGGGGACGCCTGAGCAGTTCTTC	TRBV5-4	.	TRBJ2-1	.
CASSSPQTGSSSYEQYF	TGCGCCAGCAGCTCCCCCCAGACAGGGTCTAGCTCCTACGAGCAGTACTTC	TRBV5-1	.	TRBJ2-7	TRBD1
CASSLDRTEAFF	TGTGCCAGCAGTCTGGACCGTACTGAAGCTTTCTTT	TRBV28	.	TRBJ1-1	.
CAWSVMGAYEQYF	TGTGCCTGGAGTGTTATGGGGGCCTACGAGCAGTACTTC	TRBV30	.	TRBJ2-7	.
CASTSTSGVNTGELFF	TGTGCCAGCACCTCGACTAGCGGGGTGAACACCGGGGAGCTGTTTTTT	TRBV27	.	TRBJ2-2	TRBD2
CASSPGTAQTIYF	TGTGCCAGCAGTCCGGGGACTGCCCAGACCATATATTTT	TRBV28	.	TRBJ1-3	.
CATSGGYEETQYF	TGTGCCACTAGCGGGGGGTACGAAGAGACCCAGTACTTC	TRBV6-6	.	TRBJ2-5	TRBD2
CASSLGQGLGYTF	TGTGCCAGCAGCTTGGGGCAGGGGCTTGGCTACACCTTC	TRBV5-6	.	TRBJ1-2	.
CASSHSTGSTYEQYF	TGCGCCAGCAGCCATTCCACAGGGTCCACCTACGAGCAGTACTTC	TRBV4-3	.	TRBJ2-7	.
CASSLKMDHYGYTF	TGTGCCAGCAGCTTGAAGATGGATCACTATGGCTACACCTTC	TRBV5-6	.	TRBJ1-2	.
CASSPQGAGDTQYF	TGTGCCAGCAGCCCACAGGGGGCTGGAGATACGCAGTATTTT	TRBV7-3	once	TRBJ2-3	TRBD1
CASSWETDGTQYF	TGTGCCAGCAGCTGGGAAACGGACGGGACCCAGTACTTC	TRBV5-6	.	TRBJ2-5	.
CASSLEGYNEKLFF	TGTGCCAGCAGCTTAGAAGGCTATAATGAAAAACTGTTTTTT	TRBV7-9	.	TRBJ1-4	.
CASSEFGQETQYF	TGCGCCAGCAGTGAGTTTGGTCAAGAGACCCAGTACTTC	TRBV10-2	.	TRBJ2-5	.
CASSVVAGRTDTQYF	TGTGCCAGCAGCGTAGTGGCGGGTCGCACAGATACGCAGTATTTT	TRBV9	.	TRBJ2-3	.
CASSPMGVTQYF	TGTGCCAGCAGTCCCATGGGGGTGACCCAGTACTTC	TRBV28	.	TRBJ2-5	.
CASSSTNELATNEKLFF	TGTGCCAGCAGCTCCACAAATGAGCTTGCAACTAATGAAAAACTGTTTTTT	TRBV7-9	.	TRBJ1-4	.
CASSPQSGNEQYF	TGTGCCAGCAGCCCCCAAAGCGGTAACGAGCAGTACTTC	TRBV5-4	.	TRBJ2-7	.
CASSQEMLTSYNEQFF	TGCGCCAGCAGCCAAGAAATGCTGACCTCCTACAATGAGCAGTTCTTC	TRBV4-3	.	TRBJ2-1	.
CASSSDYEQYF	TGTGCCAGTAGCAGCGACTACGAGCAGTACTTC	TRBV19	.	TRBJ2-7	.
CASSESTGFPNEKLFF	TGTGCCAGCAGTGAGAGCACAGGGTTCCCTAATGAAAAACTGTTTTTT	TRBV25-1	once	TRBJ1-4	.
CASSPSGETQYF	TGTGCCAGCAGTCCTTCGGGGGAGACCCAGTACTTC	TRBV6-5	.	TRBJ2-5	.
CASSLEPSGANVLTF	TGTGCCAGCAGTTTAGAGCCCTCTGGGGCCAACGTCCTGACTTTC	TRBV27	.	TRBJ2-6	.
CASSQDASGDTEAFF	TGTGCCAGCAGCCAAGACGCCTCTGGGGACACTGAAGCTTTCTTT	TRBV4-2	.	TRBJ1-1	.
CASSYSIDSTDTQYF	TGTGCCAGCAGTTACTCGATCGATAGCACAGATACGCAGTATTTT	TRBV6-5	once	TRBJ2-3	.
CASSLRGGYEQYF	TGTGCCAGCAGTTTGAGGGGTGGGTACGAGCAGTACTTC	TRBV27	.	TRBJ2-7	.
CASSQDIAWTEAFF	TGCGCCAGCAGCCAAGATATCGCGTGGACTGAAGCTTTCTTT	TRBV4-1	.	TRBJ1-1	.
CSVEAVDTNYGYTF	TGCAGCGTTGAAGCGGTGGACACTAACTATGGCTACACCTTC	TRBV29-1	.	TRBJ1-2	.
CASSVNRDRDSYEQYF	TGTGCCAGCAGCGTAAACCGGGACAGGGACTCCTACGAGCAGTACTTC	TRBV9	.	TRBJ2-7	TRBD1
CASSPGTPSYEQYF	TGTGCCAGCAGCCCCGGGACGCCCTCCTACGAGCAGTACTTC	TRBV9	.	TRBJ2-7	.
CAAQGANGELFF	TGTGCCGCGCAGGGGGCGAACGGGGAGCTGTTTTTT	TRBV6-6	.	TRBJ2-2	TRBD1
CASSPNRQEMNTEAFF	TGCGCCAGCAGCCCCAATCGACAGGAAATGAACACTGAAGCTTTCTTT	TRBV5-1	.	TRBJ1-1	.
CASSVETGGPYEQYF	TGTGCCAGCAGCGTAGAAACAGGGGGTCCCTACGAGCAGTACTTC	TRBV9	.	TRBJ2-7	TRBD1
CASSPRLAGASTDTQYF	TGTGCCAGCAGTCCACGACTAGCGGGGGCCAGCACAGATACGCAGTATTTT	TRBV7-8	.	TRBJ2-3	TRBD2
CATGLNSNQPQHF	TGTGCCACGGGACTAAATAGCAATCAGCCCCAGCATTTT	TRBV28	.	TRBJ1-5	.
CASSLVGGSSYNEQFF	TGTGCCAGCAGTTTAGTAGGGGGGAGCTCCTACAATGAGCAGTTCTTC	TRBV28	.	TRBJ2-1	.
CAWSKGQGGETQYF	TGTGCCTGGAGTAAAGGGCAGGGAGGAGAGACCCAGTACTTC	TRBV30	.	TRBJ2-5	.
CSVETASESGANVLTF	TGCAGCGTTGAAACTGCCAGTGAATCTGGGGCCAACGTCCTGACTTTC	TRBV29-1	.	TRBJ2-6	.
CASSLGAGRGLNNEQFF	TGTGCCAGCAGCTTGGGGGCCGGCAGGGGACTGAACAATGAGCAGTTCTTC	TRBV5-4	.	TRBJ2-1	.
CASSQGQGDSNTEAFF	TGCGCCAGCAGCCAAGGACAGGGGGATTCGAACACTGAAGCTTTCTTT	TRBV4-3	.	TRBJ1-1	TRBD1
CASSLGVRSYNEQFF	TGTGCCAGCAGCTTGGGGGTTAGGTCCTACAATGAGCAGTTCTTC	TRBV5-8	.	TRBJ2-1	.
CASSQDWLGSYNEQFF	TGCGCCAGCAGCCAAGACTGGCTTGGCTCCTACAATGAGCAGTTCTTC	TRBV4-1	once	TRBJ2-1	.
CASSWTSGSADTQYF	TGTGCCAGCAGCTGGACTAGCGGGAGCGCAGATACGCAGTATTTT	TRBV7-9	.	TRBJ2-3	TRBD2
CASSSGPYTEQYF	TGTGCCAGCAGCTCGGGCCCTTACACCGAGCAGTACTTC	TRBV7-6	.	TRBJ2-7	.
CASSLDGNEQFF	TGTGCCAGCAGCTTAGATGGAAATGAGCAGTTCTTC	TRBV7-9	.	TRBJ2-1	.
CASSQVAGIFYEQYF	TGTGCCAGCAGCCAAGTCGCAGGGATATTCTACGAGCAGTACTTC	TRBV14	once	TRBJ2-7	.
CASSQVDPDTQYF	TGCGCCAGCAGCCAAGTTGATCCAGATACGCAGTATTTT	TRBV4-1	.	TRBJ2-3	.
CASSIDGQGHSYEQYF	TGTGCCAGTAGTATAGATGGCCAGGGCCATTCCTACGAGCAGTACTTC	TRBV19	.	TRBJ2-7	.
CASSVGDFSEQFF	TGTGCCAGCAGCGTCGGGGACTTTAGCGAGCAGTTCTTC	TRBV9	once	TRBJ2-1	.
CARSLGGELATNEKLFF	TGTGCCAGAAGCTTGGGAGGGGAACTTGCAACTAATGAAAAACTGTTTTTT	TRBV5-3	.	TRBJ1-4	.
CASSDGSETQYF	TGTGCCAGCAGTGACGGGAGCGAGACCCAGTACTTC	TRBV13	.	TRBJ2-5	.